These 2 T cell receptor beta chains were sequenced from one sample in a study of cytomegalovirus exposure and HLA in healthy donors listed by TCRdb under 2017. The protocol used for the library was the immunoSEQ multiplex PCR assay. For the multiplex PCR, a mixture combining 60 forward primers for TCR Vbeta segments and 13 reverse primers for TCR Jbeta segments was used. Here the immuneACCESS table is served through TCRdb, limited to in-frame sequences with V and J called. Missing clones are a known gap in these copies; in checked studies unresolved V genes cover under half, and the rest lacks a known reason. The table held for this sample gives approximately 110,000 clones. Of the sample, about 0.58% is held by the ten largest clones. Sequences were obtained from PBMCs. The receptors come from a man aged 50-59 years in good health and CMV-seronegative.

This chain joins TRBV9 and TRBJ2-1, with TRBD2 matching over 7 bases. The ends lost 4 bases at V and 1 base at J; junction bases unmatched: 8. This CDR3 contains 16 residues. CDR1 is SGDLS, CDR2 YYNGEE, per germline. The CDR3 spells CASSPRVGGSYNEQFF. CDR3 nucleotides: TGTGCCAGCAGCCCCCGGGTGGGGGGGTCCTACAATGAGCAGTTCTTC.

CDR3 DNA: TGTGCCAGCAGCCCCGGGGAGACCCAGTACTTC. It translates to CASSPGETQYF. The gene calls are TRBV9 and TRBJ2-5, with D uncertain. CDR3 size: 11 residues. CDR1 SGDLS and CDR2 YYNGEE come from the germline V gene. The V end lost 4 bases, the J end lost 5 bases, and 6 bases lay between the germline ends.